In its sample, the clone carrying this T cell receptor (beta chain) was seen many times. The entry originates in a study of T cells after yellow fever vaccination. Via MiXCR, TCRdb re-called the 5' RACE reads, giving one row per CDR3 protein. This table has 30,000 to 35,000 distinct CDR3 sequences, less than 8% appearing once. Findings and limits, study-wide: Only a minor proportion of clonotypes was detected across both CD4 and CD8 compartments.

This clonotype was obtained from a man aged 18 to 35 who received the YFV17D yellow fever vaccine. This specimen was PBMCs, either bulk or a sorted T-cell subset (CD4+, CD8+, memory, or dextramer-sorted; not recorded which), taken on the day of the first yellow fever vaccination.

The CDR3 protein is CASTQQGAANYGYTF. In DNA form, the CDR3 reads TGTGCCAGCACCCAACAGGGGGCAGCTAACTATGGCTACACCTTC. The J gene is TRBJ1-2, the V gene TRBV5-5, with TRBD1 identical over 9 bases. The CDR3 is 15 amino acids. Looked up from germline, CDR1 is SGHKS and CDR2 is YYEKEE (reference sequence). Unmatched junction bases numbered 6, after V lost 6 bases and J lost 0 bases.